This TCR beta chain came from a study of blood T cell repertoires in COVID-19. CDR1 MGHRA and CDR2 YSYEKL come from the germline V gene. V was shortened by 1 base and J by 0 bases, with 16 bases between the two germline ends. The CDR3 is 18 amino acids. Before being deemed recovered, Cohort 3 donors had two negative PCRs, clearance, or symptom resolution. Per the study methods: Amplified reference gene primers provided the basis for estimating nucleated cell counts. The protocol was immunoSEQ multiplex PCR, while the TCRdb copy is restricted to in-frame clones and leaves out a portion. The D gene and trimming were derived from the DNA, and the V and J assignments and clone size from that table. The sample has some 250,000 clones, 85% to 90% seen once.

The source material was PBMCs or T cells enriched from blood (not recorded which). This TCR was sampled from a man in his forties who had recovered from COVID-19. The chain recombines TRBV4-1 with TRBJ1-3; D is unclear. CDR3 sequence: CASSQVAPPLSSGNTIYF. CDR3 in DNA: TGCGCCAGCAGCCAAGTAGCTCCGCCCCTCAGCTCTGGAAACACCATATATTTT.